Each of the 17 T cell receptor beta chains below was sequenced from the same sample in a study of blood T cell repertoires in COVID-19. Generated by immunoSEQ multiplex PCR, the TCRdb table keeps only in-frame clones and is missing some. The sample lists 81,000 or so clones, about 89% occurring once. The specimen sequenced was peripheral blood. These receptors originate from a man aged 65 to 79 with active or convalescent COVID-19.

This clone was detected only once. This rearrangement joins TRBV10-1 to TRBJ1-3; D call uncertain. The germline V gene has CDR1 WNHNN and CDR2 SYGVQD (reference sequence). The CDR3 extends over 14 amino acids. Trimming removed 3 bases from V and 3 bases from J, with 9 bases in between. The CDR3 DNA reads TGCGCCAGCAGTGAAAGCCCGGGTGGAAACACCATATATTTT. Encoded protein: CASSESPGGNTIYF.

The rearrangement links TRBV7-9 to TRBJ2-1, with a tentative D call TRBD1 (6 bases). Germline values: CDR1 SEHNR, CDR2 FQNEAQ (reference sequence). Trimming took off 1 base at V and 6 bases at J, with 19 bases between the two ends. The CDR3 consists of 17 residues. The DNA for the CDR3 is TGTGCCAGCAGCTTAGAGTTTTCTGGGGGCGCAAGCAATGAGCAGTTCTTC. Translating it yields CASSLEFSGGASNEQFF.

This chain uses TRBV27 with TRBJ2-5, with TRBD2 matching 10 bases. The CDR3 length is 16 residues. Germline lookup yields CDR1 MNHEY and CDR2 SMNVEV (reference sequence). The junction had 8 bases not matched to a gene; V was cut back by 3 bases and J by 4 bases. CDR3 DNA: TGTGCCAGCAGTTTCAGCGGGGGGGCTGTAGGAGAGACCCAGTACTTC. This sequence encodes CASSFSGGAVGETQYF.

CDR3 sequence reads: CASSPTLDRHMNTEAFF. The CDR3 DNA follows: TGCGCCAGCAGCCCAACCTTGGACAGGCACATGAACACTGAAGCTTTCTTT. The chain uses TRBV5-1 and TRBJ1-1, with TRBD1 matching over 7 bases. Trimming cost V 4 bases and J 0 bases; bases outside gene matches: 12. The germline V gene has CDR1 SGHRS and CDR2 YFSETQ. This CDR3 contains 17 residues.

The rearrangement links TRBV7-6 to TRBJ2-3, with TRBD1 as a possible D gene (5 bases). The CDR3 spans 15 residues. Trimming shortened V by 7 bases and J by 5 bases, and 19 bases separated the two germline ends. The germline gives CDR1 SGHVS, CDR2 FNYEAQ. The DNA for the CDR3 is TGTGCCAGCACAACTTCCCCCTCCCAGGGAGATACGCAGTATTTT. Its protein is CASTTSPSQGDTQYF. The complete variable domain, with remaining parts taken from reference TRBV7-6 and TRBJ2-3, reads GAGVSQSPRYKVTKRGQDVALRCDPISGHVSLYWYRQALGQGPEFLTYFNYEAQQDKSGLPNDRFSAERPEGSISTLTIQRTEQRDSAMYRCASTTSPSQGDTQYFGPGTRLTVL.

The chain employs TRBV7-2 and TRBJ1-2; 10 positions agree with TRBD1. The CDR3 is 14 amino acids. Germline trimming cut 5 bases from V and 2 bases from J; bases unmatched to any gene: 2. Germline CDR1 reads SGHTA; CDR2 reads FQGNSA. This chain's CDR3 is CASSQTGGNYGYTF. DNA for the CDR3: TGTGCCAGCAGCCAGACAGGGGGCAACTATGGCTACACCTTC. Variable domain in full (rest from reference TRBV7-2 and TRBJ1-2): GAGVSQSPSNKVTEKGKDVELRCDPISGHTALYWYRQSLGQGLEFLIYFQGNSAPDKSGLPSDRFSAERTGGSVSTLTIQRTQQEDSAVYLCASSQTGGNYGYTFGSGTRLTVV.

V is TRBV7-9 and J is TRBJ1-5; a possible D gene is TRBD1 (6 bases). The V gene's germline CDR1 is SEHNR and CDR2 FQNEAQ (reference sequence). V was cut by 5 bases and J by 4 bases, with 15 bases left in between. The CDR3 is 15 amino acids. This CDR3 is CASSPGASPNQPQHF. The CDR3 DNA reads TGTGCCAGCAGCCCAGGGGCCAGCCCTAATCAGCCCCAGCATTTT.

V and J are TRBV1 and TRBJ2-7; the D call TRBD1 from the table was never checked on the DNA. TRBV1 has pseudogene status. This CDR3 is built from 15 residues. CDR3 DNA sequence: TGCACCAGCAGCCAACCCCGCGACAGAACATACGAGCAGTACTTC. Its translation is CTSSQPRDRTYEQYF.

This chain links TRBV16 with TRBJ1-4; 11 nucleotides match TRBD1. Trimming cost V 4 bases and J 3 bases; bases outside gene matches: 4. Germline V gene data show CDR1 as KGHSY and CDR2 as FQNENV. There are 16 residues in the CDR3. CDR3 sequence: CASSPGQGVANEKLFF. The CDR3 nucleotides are TGTGCCAGCAGCCCGGGACAGGGGGTTGCTAATGAAAAACTGTTTTTT.

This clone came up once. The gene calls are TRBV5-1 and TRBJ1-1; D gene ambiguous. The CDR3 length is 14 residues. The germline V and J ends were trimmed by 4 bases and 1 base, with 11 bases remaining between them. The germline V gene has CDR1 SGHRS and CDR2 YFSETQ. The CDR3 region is CASSQQPENTEAFF. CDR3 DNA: TGCGCCAGCAGCCAACAGCCGGAGAACACTGAAGCTTTCTTT.

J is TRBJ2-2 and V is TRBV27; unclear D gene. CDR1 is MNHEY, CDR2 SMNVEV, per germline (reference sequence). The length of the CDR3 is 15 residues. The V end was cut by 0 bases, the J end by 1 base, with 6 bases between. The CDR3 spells CASSLSTGNTGELFF. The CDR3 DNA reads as TGTGCCAGCAGTTTATCGACGGGGAACACCGGGGAGCTGTTTTTT.

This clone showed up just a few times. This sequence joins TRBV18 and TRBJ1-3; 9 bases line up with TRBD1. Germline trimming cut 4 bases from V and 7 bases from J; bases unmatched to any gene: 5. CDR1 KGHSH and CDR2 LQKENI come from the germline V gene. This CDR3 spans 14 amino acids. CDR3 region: CASSRTGGLNTIYF. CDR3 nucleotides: TGTGCCAGCTCACGAACAGGGGGCCTGAACACCATATATTTT.

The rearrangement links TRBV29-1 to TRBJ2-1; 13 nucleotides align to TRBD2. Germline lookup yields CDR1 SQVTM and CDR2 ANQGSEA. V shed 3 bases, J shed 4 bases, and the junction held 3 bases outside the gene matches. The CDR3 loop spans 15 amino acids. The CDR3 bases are TGCAGCGTTGAGACTAGCGGGGGGTCATACAATGAGCAGTTCTTC. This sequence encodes CSVETSGGSYNEQFF.

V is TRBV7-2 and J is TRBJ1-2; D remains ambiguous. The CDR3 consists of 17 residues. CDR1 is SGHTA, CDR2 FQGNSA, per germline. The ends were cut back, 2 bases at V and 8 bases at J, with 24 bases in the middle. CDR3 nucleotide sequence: TGTGCCAGCAGCTTAAGTCCCCGCGGACTGGGAGTAAGCGGCTACACCTTC. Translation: CASSLSPRGLGVSGYTF. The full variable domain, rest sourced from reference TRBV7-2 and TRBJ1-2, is GAGVSQSPSNKVTEKGKDVELRCDPISGHTALYWYRQSLGQGLEFLIYFQGNSAPDKSGLPSDRFSAERTGGSVSTLTIQRTQQEDSAVYLCASSLSPRGLGVSGYTFGSGTRLTVV.

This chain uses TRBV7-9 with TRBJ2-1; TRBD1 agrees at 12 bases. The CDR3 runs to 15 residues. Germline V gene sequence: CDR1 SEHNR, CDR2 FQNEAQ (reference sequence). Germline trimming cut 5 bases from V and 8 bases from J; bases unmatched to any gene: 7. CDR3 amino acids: CASSLGQGAFDEQFF. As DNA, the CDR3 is TGTGCCAGCAGCCTGGGACAGGGGGCGTTCGATGAGCAGTTCTTC.

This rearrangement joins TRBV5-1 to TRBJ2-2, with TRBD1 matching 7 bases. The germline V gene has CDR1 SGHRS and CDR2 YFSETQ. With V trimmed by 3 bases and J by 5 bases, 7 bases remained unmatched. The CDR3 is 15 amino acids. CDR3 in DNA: TGCGCCAGCAGCTCAAGGGGGCAGAAAACCGGGGAGCTGTTTTTT. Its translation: CASSSRGQKTGELFF.

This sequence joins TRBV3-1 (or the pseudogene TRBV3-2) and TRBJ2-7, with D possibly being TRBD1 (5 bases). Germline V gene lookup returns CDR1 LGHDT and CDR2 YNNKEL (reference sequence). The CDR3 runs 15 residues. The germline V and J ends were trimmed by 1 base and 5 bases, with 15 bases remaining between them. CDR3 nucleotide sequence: TGTGCCAGCAGCCAAGCGGGCGACAGTAGCAACGAGCAGTACTTC. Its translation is CASSQAGDSSNEQYF.